The 24 T cell receptor beta chains below were found in one sample sequenced in a study of blood T cell repertoires in COVID-19. Using immunoSEQ multiplex PCR, the repertoire was profiled, and TCRdb retains in-frame clones only, with some absent. This sample has approximately 210,000 clones, with approximately 84% found just once. Specimen: PBMCs or T cells enriched from blood (not recorded which). These receptors originate from a man aged 35-49 years who had recovered from COVID-19.

This clone was seen just once. The J gene is TRBJ2-5, the V gene TRBV30; D is unclear. Deletions cut 0 bases from V and 5 bases from J, with 16 bases between. CDR1 GTSNPN and CDR2 SVGIG come from the germline V gene (reference sequence). The CDR3 sequence is 15 residues long. The CDR3 sequence: CAWSVPTSNVETQYF. As DNA, the CDR3 is TGTGCCTGGAGTGTCCCTACCTCTAATGTGGAGACCCAGTACTTC.

The rearrangement links TRBV3-1 (or the pseudogene TRBV3-2) to TRBJ2-7; 10 bases fit TRBD1. Germline V gives CDR1 LGHDT, CDR2 YNNKEL (reference sequence). The J segment lost 2 bases and the V segment lost 4 bases, leaving 2 bases of the junction unmatched. This CDR3 is 14 amino acids long. CDR3 sequence: CASSPGTGAYEQYF. DNA for the CDR3: TGTGCCAGCAGCCCCGGGACAGGGGCCTACGAGCAGTACTTC.

The chain is built from TRBV14 and TRBJ2-3; 8 bases align to TRBD2. The CDR3 is 17 amino acids. Germline loops: CDR1 SGHDN, CDR2 FVKESK. Trimming took 0 bases from V and 5 from J; bases not matched to a gene: 10. CDR3 nucleotides: TGTGCCAGCAGCCAAGATAGGGGAGACGGGAGGGGAGATACGCAGTATTTT. Its protein is CASSQDRGDGRGDTQYF.

The V and J genes are TRBV27 and TRBJ2-3; TRBD2 matches at 8 bases. Looked up from germline, CDR1 is MNHEY and CDR2 is SMNVEV (reference sequence). This CDR3 region has 16 residues. Trimming took 6 bases from V and 3 from J; bases not matched to a gene: 11. The CDR3 sequence is CASSPRSSGLTDTQYF. Written as DNA, the CDR3 is TGTGCCAGCAGCCCGAGGTCTAGCGGGCTGACAGATACGCAGTATTTT.

In this sample, this clone turned up once. The chain links TRBV7-2 to TRBJ2-7, with TRBD2 matching 9 bases. With V trimmed by 4 bases and J by 11 bases, 6 bases remained unmatched. The CDR3 loop spans 12 amino acids. Germline assignment: CDR1 SGHTA and CDR2 FQGNSA. The CDR3 region has the DNA TGTGCCAGCAGCTCCCAGCGGGGGGTAAAGTACTTC. Protein: CASSSQRGVKYF.

The chain carries TRBV5-1 and TRBJ2-1; D is ambiguous. From germline, CDR1 is SGHRS and CDR2 YFSETQ. This CDR3 region has 16 residues. The V and J ends lost 0 bases and 1 base respectively, with 11 bases between them. The CDR3 DNA follows: TGCGCCAGCAGCTTGGCCGTCGGGTTATCCTACAATGAGCAGTTCTTC. Translating gives CASSLAVGLSYNEQFF.

The chain couples TRBV7-8 to TRBJ1-1; 7 bases fit TRBD1. The CDR3 extends over 11 amino acids. The germline CDR1 and CDR2 sequences are SGHVS and FQNEAQ. The ends lost 4 bases at V and 11 bases at J; junction bases unmatched: 4. CDR3 protein: CASSSDRNAFF. CDR3 DNA sequence: TGTGCCAGCAGCTCGGACAGGAACGCTTTCTTT.

The gene calls are TRBV3-1 (or the pseudogene TRBV3-2) and TRBJ2-3; tentative D call: TRBD2 (7 bases). Trimming left V 1 base short and J 6 bases short, with 26 bases between. The CDR3 length is 19 residues. CDR1 and CDR2 (germline): LGHDT, YNNKEL (reference sequence). DNA of the CDR3: TGTGCCAGCAGCCAAGCTACTCCGGGCCGGGGGGCGATCTTGGATACGCAGTATTTT. Protein: CASSQATPGRGAILDTQYF.

The gene calls are TRBV7-3 and TRBJ2-1, with 10 bases fitting TRBD2. Per germline, CDR1 SGHTA and CDR2 FQGTGA. This CDR3 spans 15 amino acids. The V and J ends lost 3 bases and 8 bases, in that order; junction bases with no gene match: 7. The CDR3 DNA sequence: TGTGCCAGCAGCTTGACTAGCGGGTATTTGGATGAGCAGTTCTTC. Protein: CASSLTSGYLDEQFF. Complete variable domain (other parts from reference TRBV7-3 and TRBJ2-1): GAGVSQTPSNKVTEKGKYVELRCDPISGHTALYWYRQSLGQGPEFLIYFQGTGAADDSGLPNDRFFAVRPEGSVSTLKIQRTERGDSAVYLCASSLTSGYLDEQFFGPGTRLTVL.

V is TRBV5-1 and J is TRBJ2-7, with 7 bases fitting TRBD1. Germline trimming cut 7 bases from V and 2 bases from J; bases unmatched to any gene: 9. The germline V gene encodes CDR1 SGHRS and CDR2 YFSETQ. CDR3 length: 14 residues. The CDR3 nucleotides read TGCGCCAGCGGTTCCGGGACAGATCCCTACGAGCAGTACTTC. It encodes CASGSGTDPYEQYF.

The chain has TRBV28 and TRBJ1-2, with 7 bases fitting TRBD1. Trimming removed 3 bases from V and 4 bases from J; junction bases left unmatched: 11. In germline, CDR1 is MDHEN, CDR2 SYDVKM. This CDR3 has 16 residues. CDR3 coding DNA: TGTGCCAGCAGTTTGAACCGGGCGACAGGGCCCTATGGCTACACCTTC. It is translated as CASSLNRATGPYGYTF.

The chain recombines TRBV6-6 with TRBJ2-3; D is perhaps TRBD2 (6 bases). The germline V and J ends were trimmed by 10 bases and 4 bases, with 21 bases remaining between them. CDR1 is MNHNY and CDR2 is SVGAGI in the germline V gene (reference sequence). The CDR3 contains 15 residues. CDR3: CATVHSGGRSDTQYF. CDR3 coding DNA: TGTGCCACCGTACATAGCGGTGGAAGGTCAGATACGCAGTATTTT.

This rearrangement joins TRBV6-5 to TRBJ2-2; 8 bases agree with TRBD1. J gave up 5 bases and V 8 bases, and 7 bases lay outside the gene matches. Germline assignment: CDR1 MNHEY and CDR2 SVGAGI. This CDR3 contains 14 residues. The CDR3 nucleotides read TGTGCCAGCTGGACAGGGTGGGGGACCGGGGAGCTGTTTTTT. It encodes CASWTGWGTGELFF.

The chain uses TRBV7-2 and TRBJ2-7; TRBD1 aligns across 11 bases. Per the germline V gene, CDR1 is SGHTA and CDR2 is FQGNSA. The CDR3 runs to 16 residues. The ends lost 1 base at V and 3 bases at J; junction bases unmatched: 5. This CDR3 is CASSLVGTGGNYEQYF. The DNA for the CDR3 is TGTGCCAGCAGCTTAGTGGGGACAGGGGGAAACTACGAGCAGTACTTC. The full variable domain, its missing parts supplied by reference TRBV7-2 and TRBJ2-7, is GAGVSQSPSNKVTEKGKDVELRCDPISGHTALYWYRQSLGQGLEFLIYFQGNSAPDKSGLPSDRFSAERTGGSVSTLTIQRTQQEDSAVYLCASSLVGTGGNYEQYFGPGTRLTVT.

This clone was seen more than once but under ten times. The rearrangement uses TRBV3-1 (or the pseudogene TRBV3-2) and TRBJ2-7; no definite D call. This CDR3 has 15 residues. Germline CDR1 reads LGHDT; CDR2 reads YNNKEL (reference sequence). Trimming removed 0 bases at V and 1 base at J, with 10 bases between. In DNA, the CDR3 is TGTGCCAGCAGCCAAGATAGGAGAGGTTCCTACGAGCAGTACTTC. It yields the protein CASSQDRRGSYEQYF.

In DNA, the CDR3 is TGTGCCAGTAGTTCTTACCTCAGGAACACCGGGGAGCTGTTTTTT. It encodes CASSSYLRNTGELFF. The rearrangement joins TRBV19 to TRBJ2-2; D is uncertain. Germline CDR1 and CDR2: LNHDA and SQIVND (reference sequence). Trimming shortened V by 5 bases and J by 1 base, and 11 bases separated the two germline ends. The CDR3 contains 15 residues. The full variable domain, with the rest looked up from reference TRBV19 and TRBJ2-2, is DGGITQSPKYLFRKEGQNVTLSCEQNLNHDAMYWYRQDPGQGLRLIYYSQIVNDFQKGDIAEGYSVSREKKESFPLTVTSAQKNPTAFYLCASSSYLRNTGELFFGEGSRLTVL.

For the CDR3, the DNA is TGCGCCAGCAGCTTGGGGGACAGGGGGCGCGATGAAAAACTGTTTTTT. Amino acids: CASSLGDRGRDEKLFF. The chain links TRBV5-1 to TRBJ1-4; 12 positions match TRBD1. The CDR3 length is 16 residues. J lost 6 bases, V lost 0 bases, and 3 bases had no gene match. From germline, CDR1 is SGHRS and CDR2 YFSETQ.

V gene TRBV9 combines with J gene TRBJ2-1; D possibly corresponds to TRBD1 (6 bases). Trimming pared 0 bases from V and 7 bases from J, leaving 11 bases between. Germline V gene lookup returns CDR1 SGDLS and CDR2 YYNGEE. This CDR3 is 14 amino acids long. The CDR3 loop is CASSVGQGLNEQFF. The CDR3 DNA is TGTGCCAGCAGCGTAGGCCAGGGGTTGAATGAGCAGTTCTTC.

This clone appeared a single time. The rearrangement uses TRBV28 and TRBJ1-4; D possibly corresponds to TRBD1 (5 bases). Looked up from germline, CDR1 is MDHEN and CDR2 is SYDVKM. The CDR3 is made up of 14 amino acids. Between the trimmed V and J ends, which lost 6 bases and 8 bases, there was a span of 16 bases. For the CDR3, the DNA is TGTGCCAGCAGGATACTGGGGGGTAGGGAAAAACTGTTTTTT. The encoded protein is CASRILGGREKLFF.

The chain uses TRBV19 and TRBJ1-2; tentatively, D is TRBD1 (6 bases). V was cut by 5 bases and J by 2 bases, with 9 bases left in between. This CDR3 has 13 amino acids. Germline CDR1 LNHDA, CDR2 SQIVND (reference sequence). The CDR3 bases are TGTGCCAGTAGTCCCCAGGGGAACTATGGCTACACCTTC. This sequence encodes CASSPQGNYGYTF.

This clone was seen only once. J is TRBJ2-7 and V is TRBV11-1, with TRBD2 as a possible D gene (6 bases). V gave up 5 bases and J gave up 3 bases, with 11 bases separating them. The CDR3 is 13 residues long. CDR1 and CDR2 from the germline V gene are SGHAT and FQDESV (reference sequence). The CDR3 DNA is TGTGCCAGCAGCCGGGGACTCCTCTACGAGCAGTACTTC. This sequence encodes CASSRGLLYEQYF. Together with reference TRBV11-1 and TRBJ2-7, the CDR3 gives the full variable domain: EAEVAQSPRYKITEKSQAVAFWCDPISGHATLYWYRQILGQGPELLVQFQDESVVDDSQLPKDRFSAERLKGVDSTLKIQPAELGDSAMYLCASSRGLLYEQYFGPGTRLTVT.

This clone turned up a few times. CDR3 DNA: TGTGCCAGCAGCCCAGGACAGGAGGGCACTGAAGCTTTCTTT. Translation gives CASSPGQEGTEAFF. The V gene is TRBV7-9, the J gene TRBJ1-1; 7 positions match TRBD1. The germline CDR1 and CDR2 sequences are SEHNR and FQNEAQ (reference sequence). This CDR3 comprises 14 residues. With 5 bases clipped from V and 4 bases from J, the junction kept 7 bases outside the gene matches.

The chain uses TRBV2 and TRBJ2-1; a weak D match, TRBD1 (5 bases). The V end was cut by 6 bases, the J end by 2 bases, with 8 bases between. This CDR3 is built from 13 residues. Germline CDR1 reads SNHLY; CDR2 reads FYNNEI. For the CDR3, the DNA is TGTGCCAGCAGGGCGGACACCTACAATGAGCAGTTCTTC. It translates to CASRADTYNEQFF. Drawing the rest from reference TRBV2 and TRBJ2-1, the complete variable domain is EPEVTQTPSHQVTQMGQEVILRCVPISNHLYFYWYRQILGQKVEFLVSFYNNEISEKSEIFDDQFSVERPDGSNFTLKIRSTKLEDSAMYFCASRADTYNEQFFGPGTRLTVL.

This clone was picked up a small number of times. V and J are TRBV7-6 and TRBJ1-4; D is unresolved. Germline CDR1 is SGHVS and CDR2 is FNYEAQ. CDR3 size: 15 residues. V was shortened by 0 bases and J by 5 bases, with 10 bases between the two germline ends. CDR3 sequence (DNA): TGTGCCAGCAGCTTAGCTCCGGGAACCAATGAAAAACTGTTTTTT. Protein sequence: CASSLAPGTNEKLFF.